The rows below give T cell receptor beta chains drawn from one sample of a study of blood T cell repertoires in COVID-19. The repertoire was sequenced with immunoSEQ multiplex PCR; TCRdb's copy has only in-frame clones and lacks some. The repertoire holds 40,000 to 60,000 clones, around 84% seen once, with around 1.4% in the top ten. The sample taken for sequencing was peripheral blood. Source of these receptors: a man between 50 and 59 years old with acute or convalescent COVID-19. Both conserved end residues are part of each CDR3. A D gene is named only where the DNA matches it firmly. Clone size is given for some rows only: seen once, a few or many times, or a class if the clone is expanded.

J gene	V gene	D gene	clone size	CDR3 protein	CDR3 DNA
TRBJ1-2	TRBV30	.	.	CAWSGTTGGSDGYTF	TGTGCCTGGAGTGGTACGACGGGTGGGAGTGATGGCTACACCTTC
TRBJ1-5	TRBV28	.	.	CASSFRGDVSQHF	TGTGCCAGCAGTTTTCGGGGAGACGTATCCCAGCATTTT
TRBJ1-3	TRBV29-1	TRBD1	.	CSVSGQGSGNTIYF	TGCAGCGTTTCTGGACAGGGTTCTGGAAACACCATATATTTT
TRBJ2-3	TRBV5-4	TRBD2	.	CASSLPSGGADTQYF	TGTGCCAGCAGCTTACCTAGCGGGGGGGCAGATACGCAGTATTTT
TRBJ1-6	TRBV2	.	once	CASGVGVGNSPLHF	TGTGCCAGCGGGGTAGGGGTCGGTAATTCACCCCTCCACTTT
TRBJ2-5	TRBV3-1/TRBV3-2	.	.	CASSQDFSSPQETQYF	TGTGCCAGCAGCCAAGACTTTTCGAGTCCTCAAGAGACCCAGTACTTC
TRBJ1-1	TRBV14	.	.	CASSPGSWYMNTEAFF	TGTGCCAGCAGCCCGGGGTCGTGGTACATGAACACTGAAGCTTTCTTT
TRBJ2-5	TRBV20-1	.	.	CSASGGRETQYF	TGCAGTGCTAGTGGGGGCAGGGAGACCCAGTACTTC
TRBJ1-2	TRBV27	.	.	CASSSRGAGYGYTF	TGTGCCAGCAGTTCCCGGGGGGCGGGCTATGGCTACACCTTC
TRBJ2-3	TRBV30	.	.	CAWGRSTDTQYF	TGTGCCTGGGGCAGAAGCACAGATACGCAGTATTTT
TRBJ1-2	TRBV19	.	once	CASSQGYYGYTF	TGTGCCAGTAGTCAGGGGTACTATGGCTACACCTTC
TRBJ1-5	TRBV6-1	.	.	CAGRGDSNQPQHF	TGTGCCGGCCGGGGGGATAGCAATCAGCCCCAGCATTTT
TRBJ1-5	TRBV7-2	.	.	CASSYRRDSNQPQHF	TGTGCCAGCAGCTACCGGAGGGATAGCAATCAGCCCCAGCATTTT
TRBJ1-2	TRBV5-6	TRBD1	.	CASSFGTGGSSYYGYTF	TGTGCCAGCAGCTTCGGGACAGGGGGTAGTTCTTACTATGGCTACACCTTC
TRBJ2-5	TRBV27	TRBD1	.	CASRPMDRDETQYF	TGTGCCAGCAGACCAATGGACAGGGACGAGACCCAGTACTTC
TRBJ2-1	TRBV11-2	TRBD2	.	CASSSTAGVVYNEQFF	TGTGCCAGCAGCTCGACTGCGGGGGTAGTGTACAATGAGCAGTTCTTC
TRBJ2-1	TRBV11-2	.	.	CASSSRSYNEQFF	TGTGCCAGCAGCTCCCGCTCCTACAATGAGCAGTTCTTC
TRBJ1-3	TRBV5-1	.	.	CASSLEPGSGNTIYF	TGCGCCAGCAGCTTAGAACCCGGCTCTGGAAACACCATATATTTT
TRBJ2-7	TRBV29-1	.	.	CSVGQGKGEQYF	TGCAGCGTTGGTCAGGGGAAAGGCGAGCAGTACTTC
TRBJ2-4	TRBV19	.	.	CASKTTALAKNIQYF	TGTGCCAGTAAAACAACAGCCCTAGCCAAAAACATTCAGTACTTC
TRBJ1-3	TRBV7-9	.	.	CASSSSDSGNTIYF	TGTGCCAGCAGCTCATCAGACTCTGGAAACACCATATATTTT
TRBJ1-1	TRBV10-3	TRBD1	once	CAISESRGMNTEAFF	TGTGCCATCAGTGAGTCCAGGGGGATGAACACTGAAGCTTTCTTT
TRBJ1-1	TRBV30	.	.	CALDPSLTRGAFF	TGTGCCTTGGATCCCTCTCTTACCCGAGGAGCTTTCTTT
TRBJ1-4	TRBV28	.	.	CASSLVVGGESNEKLFF	TGTGCCAGCAGTTTAGTAGTAGGAGGGGAATCTAATGAAAAACTGTTTTTT
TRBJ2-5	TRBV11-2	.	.	CASSLGGLDDQYF	TGTGCCAGCAGCTTAGGAGGTCTTGACGACCAGTACTTC
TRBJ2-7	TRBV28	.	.	CASSFGGLSYEQYF	TGTGCCAGCAGTTTCGGAGGACTCTCCTACGAGCAGTACTTC
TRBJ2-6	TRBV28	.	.	CASREGAGANVLTF	TGTGCCAGCAGAGAGGGGGCTGGGGCCAACGTCCTGACTTTC
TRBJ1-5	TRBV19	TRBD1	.	CATSVPGDRASF	TGTGCCACCTCGGTCCCTGGCGACAGGGCGAGTTTT
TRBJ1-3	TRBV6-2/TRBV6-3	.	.	CASSRYSDRERGTIYF	TGTGCCAGCAGTCGTTACTCGGACCGGGAGCGTGGCACCATATATTTT
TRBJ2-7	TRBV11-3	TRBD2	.	CASSLAGGKQYEQYF	TGTGCCAGCAGCTTAGCGGGAGGGAAGCAATACGAGCAGTACTTC
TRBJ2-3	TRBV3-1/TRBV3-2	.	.	CASSPGSSGTDTQYF	TGTGCCAGCAGCCCAGGGTCTAGCGGCACAGATACGCAGTATTTT
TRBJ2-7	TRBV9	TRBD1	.	CASSVEGQSPYEQYF	TGTGCCAGCAGCGTAGAGGGACAGTCCCCCTACGAGCAGTACTTC
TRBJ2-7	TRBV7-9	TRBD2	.	CASSLPPSGRRNEQYF	TGTGCCAGCAGCTTACCGCCTAGCGGGAGGCGCAACGAGCAGTACTTC
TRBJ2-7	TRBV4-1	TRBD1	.	CASSYRTGGSYEQYF	TGCGCCAGCAGCTACAGGACAGGGGGTTCCTACGAGCAGTACTTC
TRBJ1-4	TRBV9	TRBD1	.	CASSVGTGGPEKLFF	TGTGCCAGCAGCGTGGGGACAGGGGGGCCCGAAAAACTGTTTTTT
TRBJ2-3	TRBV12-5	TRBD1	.	CASTGGTDTQYF	TGTGCTAGTACAGGGGGGACAGATACGCAGTATTTT
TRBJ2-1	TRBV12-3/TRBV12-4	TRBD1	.	CASSRGRENEQFF	TGTGCCAGCAGCAGGGGGCGAGAAAATGAGCAGTTCTTC
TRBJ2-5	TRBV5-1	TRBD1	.	CASSLGRGYQETQYF	TGCGCCAGCAGCTTGGGCAGGGGGTACCAAGAGACCCAGTACTTC
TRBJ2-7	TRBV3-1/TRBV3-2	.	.	CASSQARRQAGLFSDEQYF	TGTGCCAGCAGCCAAGCTAGAAGACAGGCCGGTTTGTTTTCGGACGAGCAGTACTTC
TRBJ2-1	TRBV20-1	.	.	CSASILGQPGNEQFF	TGCAGTGCTAGTATCCTGGGTCAACCAGGGAATGAGCAGTTCTTC
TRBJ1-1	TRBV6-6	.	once	CASSYGSAEAFF	TGTGCCAGCAGTTACGGGAGTGCTGAAGCTTTCTTT
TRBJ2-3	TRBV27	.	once	CASSRLEGAGTDTQYF	TGTGCCAGCAGCCGGCTTGAGGGGGCGGGAACAGATACGCAGTATTTT
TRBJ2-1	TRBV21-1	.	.	CASSKLTSGRAGYNEQFF	TGTGCCAGCAGCAAATTGACTAGCGGGAGGGCCGGCTACAATGAGCAGTTCTTC